This T cell receptor beta chain was recorded in a study of CD4+ T cells in melanoma (dated by TCRdb to 2021 to 2024). Describing the broader study: The study examined neoantigen-specific CD4+ T cells in human melanoma.

A note on this clone: Its target antigen remains unknown. One base away there is no much larger clone; base qualities are not given.

The donors were melanoma patients. Study-level results and caveats: The report described a correlation between neoantigen-specific CD4+ T cells and the function of CD8+ T cells, macrophages and B cells. Neoantigen-specific CD4+ T cells in melanoma were reported to have a range of differentiation states.

From the cysteine through the phenylalanine, the CDR3 covers 14 amino acids. This entry keeps only the CDR3 DNA: 42 bases, framed from base 1. Sequences SGHTA (CDR1) and FQGNSA (CDR2) are obtained from the germline V gene. V sheds 1 base and J sheds 6 bases, leaving 10 bases between their ends. Libraries were constructed by the immunoSEQ multiplex PCR assay. TCRdb re-hosts the immuneACCESS table, in-frame sequences only. Its copies lack some clones; in the studies checked, an unresolved V gene accounts for under half of them, and the cause for the rest is not known. For this sample the table gives 17,000 or so clones, of which around 85% were detected only once. 4.5% to 5.5% of the sample belongs to the ten largest clones.

Sequences were obtained from cells from a culture (not recorded whether cultured in vitro). The sequence was collected from a human donor with melanoma. The chain employs TRBV7-2 and TRBJ2-1, with the D gene call left open. The CDR3 protein is CASSLDPDSNEQFF. The sequence in DNA is TGTGCCAGCAGCTTAGATCCAGACTCCAATGAGCAGTTCTTC.